The present entry profiles one T cell receptor beta chain with its context. The trim removed 5 bases at V and 5 bases at J, leaving 5 bases unmatched. CDR3 length equals 14 residues. Per germline, CDR1 SGHTA and CDR2 FQGTGA. These data originate in a study of blood T cell repertoires in COVID-19. Profiled with immunoSEQ multiplex PCR; TCRdb holds only in-frame clones, not every one. Counted here are some 260,000 clones, 75% to 90% occurring once; the ten biggest clones make up about 9.4%. The receptor comes from a woman between 70 and 85 years old with COVID-19, enrolled during active disease. Sequenced input: peripheral blood. The rearrangement uses TRBV7-3 and TRBJ2-1; 8 bases are a match to TRBD1. The DNA for the CDR3 is TGTGCCAGCAGCCACCAGGGACAGGACAATGAGCAGTTCTTC. Amino acids: CASSHQGQDNEQFF.